This entry concerns a single T cell receptor (beta chain). The antigen is not known. TCRdb reprocessed the 5' RACE reads and reports one entry per CDR3 protein, with no DNA. Here the sample table reports about 160,000 distinct CDR3 sequences. Germline lookup yields CDR1 LNHNV and CDR2 YYDKDF (reference sequence). This CDR3 spans 15 amino acids. One blood sample of about 2.5 ml was taken from each donor. The data belong to a study of monozygotic twins with inflammatory bowel disease. Notes on the study in general: For repertoire similarity, concordant twins did not differ from discordant twins, possibly because power was limited.

The sequence was obtained from a human donor with ulcerative colitis or Crohn's disease, or a healthy co-twin of an affected twin (not recorded which). V usage is TRBV15 and J usage is TRBJ2-1; TCRdb picks TRBD2, but there is no DNA to check that call. The sequenced material came from blood. The CDR3 protein is CATSGTGTSHNEQFF.